One T cell receptor beta chain is described in this entry. Its antigen has not been determined. Base qualities are missing; no much larger clone stands one base away. Inclusive of the bounding cysteine and phenylalanine, the CDR3 is 15 residues long. The DNA shown is the 45-base CDR3, in frame from base 1. CDR1 SGHRS and CDR2 YFSETQ are derived from the germline V gene. V trim: 2 bases; J trim: 4 bases; unmatched bases: 5. The entry originates in a study of T cell changes during pregnancy in multiple sclerosis (dated by TCRdb to the late 2010s). Regarding the complete study: In women with multiple sclerosis, the researchers looked at how the T cell repertoire shifted as pregnancy progressed.

The library was produced with the immunoSEQ multiplex PCR assay. The table comes from immuneACCESS by way of TCRdb, which keeps in-frame sequences with V and J called. Part of the clones is missing from these tables; in studies checked, under half for an unresolved V gene and the rest for unknown reasons. The sample profile shows tens of thousands of clones; approximately 92% of them were found once. Of the sample, 2.5% to 3% falls within the top ten clones. The source was peripheral blood, collected in the third trimester of pregnancy. This sequence originates from a female donor in good health, enrolled as a control in a pregnancy study. The chain employs TRBV5-1 and TRBJ2-3, with TRBD2 identical over 9 junction bases. In nucleotides, the sequence is TGCGCCAGCAGCTTAATAGCGGGAGTAGCAGATACGCAGTATTTT. It is translated as CASSLIAGVADTQYF.